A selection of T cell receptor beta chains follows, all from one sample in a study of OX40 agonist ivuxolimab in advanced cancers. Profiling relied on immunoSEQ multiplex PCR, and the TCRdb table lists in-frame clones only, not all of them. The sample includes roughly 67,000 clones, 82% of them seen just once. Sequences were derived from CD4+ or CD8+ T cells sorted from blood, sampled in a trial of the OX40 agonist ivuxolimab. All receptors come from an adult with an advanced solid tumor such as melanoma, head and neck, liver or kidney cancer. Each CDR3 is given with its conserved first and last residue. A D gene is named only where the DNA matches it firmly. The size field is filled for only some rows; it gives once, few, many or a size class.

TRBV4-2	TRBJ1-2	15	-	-	TGTGCCAGCAATTTAGATCTAGGCAGGGAACGGGGCTACACCTTC	CASNLDLGRERGYTF
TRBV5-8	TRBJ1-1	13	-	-	TGTGCCAGCAGCTACGCTGTGAACACTGAAGCTTTCTTT	CASSYAVNTEAFF
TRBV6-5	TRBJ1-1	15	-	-	TGTGCCAGCAGTATAGAGGCAGTCATGAACACTGAAGCTTTCTTT	CASSIEAVMNTEAFF
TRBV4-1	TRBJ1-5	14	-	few	TGCGCCAGCAGCCCTCTCAGGGGCAATCAGCCCCAGCATTTT	CASSPLRGNQPQHF
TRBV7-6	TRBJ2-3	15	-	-	TGTGCCAGCAGCTTAGTTTGGGGGAGCACAGATACGCAGTATTTT	CASSLVWGSTDTQYF
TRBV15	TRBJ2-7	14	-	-	TGTGCCACCAGCAGAGATCGGGGGCCCTACGAGCAGTACTTC	CATSRDRGPYEQYF
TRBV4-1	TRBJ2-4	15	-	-	TGCGCCAGCAGCCATCACGGGCCCCTCAAAAACATTCAGTACTTC	CASSHHGPLKNIQYF
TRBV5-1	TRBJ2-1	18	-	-	TGCGCCAGCAGCTTGCTCAACCTCAGGCCCTCGGGGAACAATGAGCAGTTCTTC	CASSLLNLRPSGNNEQFF
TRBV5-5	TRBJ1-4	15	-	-	TGTGCCAGCAGCTGGGGGGTGACAACTAATGAAAAACTGTTTTTT	CASSWGVTTNEKLFF
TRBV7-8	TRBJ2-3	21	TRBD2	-	TGTGCCAGCAGCTTAGATAGTGGACTAGCGGGAGGGCCAAGGAAGACAGATACGCAGTATTTT	CASSLDSGLAGGPRKTDTQYF
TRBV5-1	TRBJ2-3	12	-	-	TGCGCCAGCAGCGGGGGGAAAGATACGCAGTATTTT	CASSGGKDTQYF
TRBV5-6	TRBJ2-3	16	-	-	TGTGCCAGCAGCACTTGGGGAGAAACTAGCACAGATACGCAGTATTTT	CASSTWGETSTDTQYF
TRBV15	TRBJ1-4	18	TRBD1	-	TGTGCCACCAGCGGATACGGGACAGCTATTGCAACTAATGAAAAACTGTTTTTT	CATSGYGTAIATNEKLFF
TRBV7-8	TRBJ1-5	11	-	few	TGTGCCAGCAGCGGGAGAGGGCCCCAGCATTTT	CASSGRGPQHF
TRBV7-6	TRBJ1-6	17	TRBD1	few	TGTGCCAGCAGACGCACAGGGGCCGTCGCGGATAATTCACCCCTCCACTTT	CASRRTGAVADNSPLHF